This T cell receptor (beta chain) originates from a study of cytomegalovirus exposure and HLA in healthy donors. Study as a whole: A later analysis reported the approximately 120 validation repertoires used the same platform as the roughly 670 first-cohort repertoires. Study results and limitations: According to the study, around 160 TCR beta chains were cytomegalovirus-associated. The dataset shows that most TCR sequences were rare, while some public TCRs occurred in many donors.

Here immunoSEQ multiplex PCR was the method, and the copy in TCRdb shows in-frame clones only, minus some. The sample records a few hundred thousand clones, 75% to 95% being singletons. Germline CDR1 and CDR2: MRHNA and SNTAGT. Unmatched junction bases numbered 5, after V lost 6 bases and J lost 3 bases. The CDR3 runs 15 residues. The donors formed part of the roughly 120-subject validation cohort, distinct from the roughly 670-subject first cohort. Of note for this clone: Its antigen remains unidentified.

The receptor was derived from a woman aged 18-35 years in good health and CMV-seronegative. The J gene is TRBJ1-2, the V gene TRBV6-4; 12 nucleotides line up with TRBD1. Sequenced input: PBMCs. DNA for the CDR3: TGTGCCAGCAGACCCGGGACAGGGGGCGACTATGGCTACACCTTC. It translates to CASRPGTGGDYGYTF.